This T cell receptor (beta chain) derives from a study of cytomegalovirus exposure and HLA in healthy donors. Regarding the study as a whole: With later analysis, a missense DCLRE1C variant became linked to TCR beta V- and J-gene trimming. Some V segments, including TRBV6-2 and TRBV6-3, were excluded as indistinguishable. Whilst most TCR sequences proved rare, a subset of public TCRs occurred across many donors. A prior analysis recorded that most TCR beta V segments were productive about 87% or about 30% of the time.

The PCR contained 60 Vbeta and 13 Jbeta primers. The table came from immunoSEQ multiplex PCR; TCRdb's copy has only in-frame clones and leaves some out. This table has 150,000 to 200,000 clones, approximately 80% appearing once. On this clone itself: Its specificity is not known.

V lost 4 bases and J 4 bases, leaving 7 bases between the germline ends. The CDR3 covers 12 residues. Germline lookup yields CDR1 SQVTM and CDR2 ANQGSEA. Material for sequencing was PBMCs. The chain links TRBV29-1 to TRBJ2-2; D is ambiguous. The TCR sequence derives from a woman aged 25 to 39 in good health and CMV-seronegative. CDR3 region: CSVGRSTGELFF. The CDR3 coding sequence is TGCAGCGTTGGCAGGTCCACCGGGGAGCTGTTTTTT.